This entry describes one TCR beta chain. Its antigen is still unknown. Unique molecular identifiers were used in preparing the TCRbeta library. Each CDR3 protein gets one entry after TCRdb re-called the PCR reads with MiXCR. The table includes around 300,000 distinct CDR3 sequences, roughly 21% detected once. The entry originates in a study of T-cell reconstitution after alpha-beta-depleted transplantation in children. General study findings and limits: Surviving thymic progenitors and recipient T cells were the source of high TCRbeta diversity at day 60 in some patients. A year had passed since transplant, and T-cell counts and diversity by then came mostly from newly produced T cells. About two months after transplant, alpha-beta T cells reportedly came from several hundred expanded graft clones.

V lost 5 bases to trimming and J lost 2 bases, with 9 bases between them. This CDR3 comprises 13 residues. Germline V gene data show CDR1 as SEHNR and CDR2 as FQNEAQ (reference sequence). Here the sequenced sample was PBMCs, mostly from graft donor cells, taken 180 days after TCRalphabeta/CD19-depleted stem cell transplant. J is TRBJ1-1 and V is TRBV7-9, with unresolved D. The sequence was collected from a male patient aged 5 to 17 who had a stem cell transplant for acute lymphoblastic leukemia, so the T cells may come from the graft donor. Here the CDR3 DNA reads TGTGCCAGCAGCCTCTACACCAACACTGAAGCTTTCTTT. Protein: CASSLYTNTEAFF.